These T cell receptor beta chains were read from a single sample in a study of cytomegalovirus exposure and HLA in healthy donors. The method was immunoSEQ multiplex PCR; TCRdb's version includes in-frame clones alone and lacks a portion of them. The table lists roughly 170,000 clones, roughly 88% of them singletons. Sequenced: PBMCs. The origin of the receptors is a girl aged 2 to 10 in good health and CMV-seropositive. Each CDR3 is given with its conserved first and last residue. The D gene is left open where the match is weak. The size of a clone is reported for some rows only, either as once, few or many, or as a class for expanded clones.

v_call,d_call,clone_size,j_call,cdr3_aa,cdr3_nt
TRBV4-1,.,few,TRBJ1-5,CASSQGAAGARDQPQHF,TGCGCCAGCAGCCAAGGGGCGGCAGGGGCGCGGGATCAGCCCCAGCATTTT
TRBV9,TRBD2,.,TRBJ2-1,CASSVGGGRAVKGEQFF,TGTGCCAGCAGCGTAGGTGGCGGGAGGGCCGTAAAGGGTGAGCAGTTCTTC
TRBV6-4,TRBD1,.,TRBJ2-1,CASSAGQGVGEQFF,TGTGCCAGCAGTGCGGGACAGGGGGTAGGTGAGCAGTTCTTC
TRBV2,.,few,TRBJ2-3,CASSPGQHTQYF,TGTGCCAGCAGCCCGGGACAACATACGCAGTATTTT
TRBV5-1,.,.,TRBJ2-7,CASSLALPRANEQYF,TGCGCCAGCAGCTTGGCCTTGCCCAGGGCGAACGAGCAGTACTTC
TRBV9,TRBD2,.,TRBJ2-7,CASSEGGLAGNEQYF,TGTGCCAGCAGTGAGGGGGGACTAGCGGGCAACGAGCAGTACTTC
TRBV5-6,.,.,TRBJ2-7,CASRPPKGCEQYF,TGTGCCAGCAGGCCCCCAAAGGGGTGCGAGCAGTACTTC
TRBV28,.,.,TRBJ1-6,CASSLLATPFNSPLHF,TGTGCCAGCAGTTTATTAGCCACCCCATTTAATTCACCCCTCCACTTT
TRBV6-5,.,.,TRBJ2-5,CASITYSHF,TGTGCCAGCATAACGTACTCTCACTTC
TRBV30,TRBD1,.,TRBJ2-7,CAWAGTGAGEQYF,TGTGCCTGGGCCGGGACAGGGGCCGGAGAGCAGTACTTC
TRBV6-1,.,.,TRBJ2-5,CASSENGSWEQYF,TGTGCCAGCAGTGAAAACGGTTCATGGGAGCAGTACTTC
TRBV19,TRBD1,.,TRBJ1-1,CASFRDRGANTEAFF,TGTGCCAGTTTCCGGGACAGGGGGGCGAACACTGAAGCTTTCTTT
TRBV6-1,.,few,TRBJ2-2,CASRAGTSVVRELFF,TGTGCCAGCAGAGCTGGGACATCTGTTGTCCGGGAGCTGTTTTTT
TRBV7-8,.,.,TRBJ1-1,CASRQLPGVDTEAFF,TGTGCCAGCAGACAATTACCGGGGGTGGACACTGAAGCTTTCTTT
TRBV7-9,.,.,TRBJ1-1,CASSPPGWVDTEAFF,TGTGCCAGCAGCCCGCCCGGGTGGGTGGACACTGAAGCTTTCTTT
TRBV7-2,.,.,TRBJ1-2,CASSSPNYGYTF,TGTGCCAGCAGCTCTCCTAACTATGGCTACACCTTC
TRBV6-5,.,.,TRBJ2-5,CASRAGGETQYF,TGTGCCAGCCGAGCGGGCGGAGAGACCCAGTACTTC
TRBV5-1,.,.,TRBJ2-3,CASSLAGIFTDTQYF,TGCGCCAGCAGCTTGGCCGGGATTTTCACAGATACGCAGTATTTT
TRBV5-1,TRBD1,.,TRBJ1-2,CASTLDRVDYGYTF,TGCGCCAGCACCTTGGACAGGGTCGATTATGGCTACACCTTC
TRBV19,.,.,TRBJ1-6,CASSIVGGGRSPLHF,TGTGCCAGTAGTATAGTGGGAGGAGGTCGTTCACCCCTCCACTTT
TRBV7-3,.,.,TRBJ2-1,CASSSGLRAAASSYNEQFF,TGTGCCAGCAGCTCGGGACTGAGAGCAGCTGCCAGCTCCTACAATGAGCAGTTCTTC
TRBV5-4,.,few,TRBJ2-6,CATMGQFSGANVLTF,TGTGCCACTATGGGACAATTCTCTGGGGCCAACGTCCTGACTTTC
TRBV4-1,.,.,TRBJ2-7,CASTLYEQYF,TGCGCCAGCACCCTTTACGAGCAGTACTTC
TRBV25-1,.,.,TRBJ2-3,CASSVIADTQYF,TGTGCCAGCAGTGTTATCGCAGATACGCAGTATTTT
TRBV25-1,TRBD1,.,TRBJ2-2,CASGQGYTGELFF,TGTGCCAGCGGACAGGGGTATACCGGGGAGCTGTTTTTT
TRBV6-1,.,.,TRBJ1-2,CASSASRGGDGYIF,TGTGCCAGCAGTGCGTCCCGGGGAGGGGATGGCTACATCTTC